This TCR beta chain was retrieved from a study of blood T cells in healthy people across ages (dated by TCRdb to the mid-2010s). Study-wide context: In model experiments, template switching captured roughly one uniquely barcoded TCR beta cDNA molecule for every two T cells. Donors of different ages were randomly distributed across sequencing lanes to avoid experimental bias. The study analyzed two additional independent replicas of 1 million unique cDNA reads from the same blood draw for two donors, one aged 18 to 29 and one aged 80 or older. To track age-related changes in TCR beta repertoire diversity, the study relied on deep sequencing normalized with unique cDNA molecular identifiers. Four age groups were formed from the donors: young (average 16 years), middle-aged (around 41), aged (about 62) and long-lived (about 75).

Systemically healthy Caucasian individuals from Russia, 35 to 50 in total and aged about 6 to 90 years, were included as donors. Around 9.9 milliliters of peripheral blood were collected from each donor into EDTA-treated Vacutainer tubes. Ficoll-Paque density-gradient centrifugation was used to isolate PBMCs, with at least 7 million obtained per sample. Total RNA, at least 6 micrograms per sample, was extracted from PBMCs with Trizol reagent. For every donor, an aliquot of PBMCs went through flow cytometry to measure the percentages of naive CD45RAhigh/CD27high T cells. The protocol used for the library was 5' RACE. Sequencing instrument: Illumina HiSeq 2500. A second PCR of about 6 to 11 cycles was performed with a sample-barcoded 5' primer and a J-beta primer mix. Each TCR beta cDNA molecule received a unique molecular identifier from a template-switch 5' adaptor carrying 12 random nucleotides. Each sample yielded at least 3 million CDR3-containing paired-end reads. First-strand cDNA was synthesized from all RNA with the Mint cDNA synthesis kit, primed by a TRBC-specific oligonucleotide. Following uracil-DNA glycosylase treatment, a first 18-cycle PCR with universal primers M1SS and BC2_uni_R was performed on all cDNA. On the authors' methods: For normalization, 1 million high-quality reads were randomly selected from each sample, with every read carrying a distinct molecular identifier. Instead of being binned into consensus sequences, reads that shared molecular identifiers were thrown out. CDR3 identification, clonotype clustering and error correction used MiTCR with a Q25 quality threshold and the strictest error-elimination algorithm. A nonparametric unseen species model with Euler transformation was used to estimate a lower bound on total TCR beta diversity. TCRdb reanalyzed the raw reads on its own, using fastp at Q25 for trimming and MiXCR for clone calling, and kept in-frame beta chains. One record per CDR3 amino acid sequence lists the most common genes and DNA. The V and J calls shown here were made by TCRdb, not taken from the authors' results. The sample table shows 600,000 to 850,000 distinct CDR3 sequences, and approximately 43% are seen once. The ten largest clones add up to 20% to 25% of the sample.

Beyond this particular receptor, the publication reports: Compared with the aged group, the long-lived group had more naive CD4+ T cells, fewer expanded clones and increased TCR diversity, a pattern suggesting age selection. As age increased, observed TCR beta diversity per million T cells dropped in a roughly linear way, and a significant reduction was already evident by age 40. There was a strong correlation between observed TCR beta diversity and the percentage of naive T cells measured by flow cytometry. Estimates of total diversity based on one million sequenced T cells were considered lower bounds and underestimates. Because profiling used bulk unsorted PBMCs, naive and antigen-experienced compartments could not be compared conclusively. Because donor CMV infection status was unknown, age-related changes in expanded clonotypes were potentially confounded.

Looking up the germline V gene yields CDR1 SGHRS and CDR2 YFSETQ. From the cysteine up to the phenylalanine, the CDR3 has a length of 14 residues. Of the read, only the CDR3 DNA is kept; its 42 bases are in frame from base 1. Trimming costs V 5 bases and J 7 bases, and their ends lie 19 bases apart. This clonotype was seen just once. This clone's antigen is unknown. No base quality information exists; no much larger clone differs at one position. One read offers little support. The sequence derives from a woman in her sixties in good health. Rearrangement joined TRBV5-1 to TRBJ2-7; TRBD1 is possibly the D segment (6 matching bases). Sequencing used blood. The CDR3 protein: CASSVTGRGYEQYF. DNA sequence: TGCGCCAGCAGTGTTACAGGGCGTGGTTATGAGCAGTACTTC.